This TCR beta chain stems from a study of blood T cell repertoires in COVID-19. TCRdb's table, derived via immunoSEQ multiplex PCR, lists solely in-frame clones and lacks some. The sample has roughly 250,000 clones; more than 70% are singletons. Germline values: CDR1 MNHEY, CDR2 SVGEGT. The CDR3 is made up of 15 amino acids. After removal of 6 bases from V and 6 bases from J, the junction contained 6 bases not matched to a gene. What was sequenced was peripheral blood. This clonotype originated in a woman between 40 and 50 years old who had recovered from COVID-19. The V gene is TRBV6-2 or TRBV6-3, the J gene TRBJ2-2, with 11 bases lining up with TRBD2. CDR3 in amino acids: CASSSSGRSPGELFF. The CDR3 coding sequence is TGTGCCAGCAGCTCTAGCGGGAGGTCCCCCGGGGAGCTGTTTTTT.